This T cell receptor (beta chain) was identified during a study of PD-L1 blockade in urothelial cancer. Background on the study: Every 3 weeks, patients received intravenous atezolizumab 1,200 mg, beginning 2014. Researchers looked at the blood 3 weeks (second dose) and 6 weeks after treatment began.

This clone was seen only once. The CDR3 sequence is 14 residues long. V was trimmed by 0 bases and J by 9 bases, leaving 14 bases between them. Germline V gene data show CDR1 as SEHNR and CDR2 as FQNEAQ (reference sequence). This table comes from immunoSEQ multiplex PCR, and its TCRdb copy is limited to in-frame clones, with some not included. Of approximately 80,000 clones in the sample, 82% were seen once. Sequenced here: PBMCs, sampled around atezolizumab (anti-PD-L1) treatment. This clonotype originated in a man between 65 and 80 years old with urothelial cancer. The rearrangement links TRBV7-9 to TRBJ2-5; a weak D match, TRBD2 (6 bases). The CDR3 sequence: CASSLALAGMAQYF. The DNA for the CDR3 is TGTGCCAGCAGCTTAGCGCTGGCGGGGATGGCCCAGTACTTC.